A selection of T cell receptor beta chains follows, all from one sample in a study of shared clonotypes between healthy human individuals. Repertoires were generated with immunoSEQ multiplex PCR, while TCRdb's copy carries only in-frame clones and drops some. The table lists roughly 2.5 million clones, more than 80% of them singletons. The sample taken for sequencing was naive CD4+ T cells sorted from blood. These receptor sequences come from a man aged 18 to 35 in good health. CDR3s include the opening cysteine and the closing phenylalanine or tryptophan. D genes are given only for firm matches. Clone size is shown for a subset of rows, as once, few, many or a class of expanded clone.

size: few; V: TRBV7-8; D: TRBD2; J: TRBJ2-7; CDR3: CASSLVAGGPHEQYF; DNA: TGTGCCAGCAGCTTAGTAGCGGGAGGGCCCCACGAGCAGTACTTC
size: NA; V: TRBV4-3; D: TRBD2; J: TRBJ2-6; CDR3: CASSQEGLAHNVLTF; DNA: TGCGCCAGCAGCCAAGAGGGACTAGCCCACAACGTCCTGACTTTC
size: NA; V: TRBV5-1; D: NA; J: TRBJ2-7; CDR3: CASSEGGQLYEQYF; DNA: TGCGCCAGCAGCGAGGGGGGACAGCTTTACGAGCAGTACTTC
size: NA; V: TRBV30; D: TRBD1; J: TRBJ1-5; CDR3: CAWSATGGLQPQHF; DNA: TGTGCCTGGAGTGCGACAGGGGGCTTACAGCCCCAGCATTTT
size: NA; V: TRBV7-9; D: NA; J: TRBJ2-7; CDR3: CASSLGQNLEQYF; DNA: TGTGCCAGCAGCTTAGGCCAGAACCTCGAGCAGTACTTC
size: NA; V: TRBV10-3; D: NA; J: TRBJ2-5; CDR3: CAISVSTDTLQETQYF; DNA: TGTGCCATCAGTGTTTCTACGGACACATTACAAGAGACCCAGTACTTC
size: NA; V: TRBV6-6; D: TRBD2; J: TRBJ2-7; CDR3: CASEGRGKQYF; DNA: TGTGCCAGCGAGGGGAGGGGAAAGCAGTACTTC
size: NA; V: TRBV18; D: NA; J: TRBJ2-3; CDR3: CASSSLGTSTDTQYF; DNA: TGTGCCAGCTCCTCCTTAGGGACTAGCACAGATACGCAGTATTTT
size: NA; V: TRBV9; D: NA; J: TRBJ2-3; CDR3: CASSVGASDRTDTQYF; DNA: TGTGCCAGCAGCGTAGGAGCTAGCGATCGCACAGATACGCAGTATTTT
size: NA; V: TRBV30; D: NA; J: TRBJ2-5; CDR3: CAWGIQETQYF; DNA: TGTGCCTGGGGAATTCAAGAGACCCAGTACTTC
size: NA; V: TRBV7-9; D: TRBD1; J: TRBJ2-2; CDR3: CASPQGLYDTGELFF; DNA: TGTGCCAGCCCACAGGGGTTATACGACACCGGGGAGCTGTTTTTT
size: NA; V: TRBV9; D: NA; J: TRBJ2-5; CDR3: CASSKGSRGGSFPQETQYF; DNA: TGTGCCAGCAGCAAAGGGTCCCGCGGAGGGAGTTTCCCCCAAGAGACCCAGTACTTC
size: NA; V: TRBV5-8; D: NA; J: TRBJ1-3; CDR3: CASSSAGVEKGNTIYF; DNA: TGTGCCAGCAGCTCGGCAGGGGTCGAAAAGGGAAACACCATATATTTT
size: NA; V: TRBV4-3; D: NA; J: TRBJ2-7; CDR3: CASRYQGNYEQYF; DNA: TGCGCCAGCAGATATCAGGGGAACTACGAGCAGTACTTC
size: NA; V: TRBV5-1; D: NA; J: TRBJ2-7; CDR3: CASSLAPISSYEQYF; DNA: TGCGCCAGCAGCTTGGCTCCAATAAGCTCCTACGAGCAGTACTTC
size: NA; V: TRBV2; D: NA; J: TRBJ1-4; CDR3: CASSDPTGSNEKLFF; DNA: TGTGCCAGCAGTGATCCGACAGGCTCTAATGAAAAACTGTTTTTT
size: NA; V: TRBV4-2; D: NA; J: TRBJ2-6; CDR3: CASSQVGENSGANVLTF; DNA: TGTGCCAGCAGCCAAGTAGGAGAAAACTCTGGGGCCAACGTCCTGACTTTC
size: NA; V: TRBV10-3; D: TRBD2; J: TRBJ2-1; CDR3: CAISVLAGEQFF; DNA: TGTGCCATCAGTGTCTTAGCGGGTGAGCAGTTCTTC
size: NA; V: TRBV4-3; D: TRBD2; J: TRBJ2-5; CDR3: CASSPGTSGRLETQYF; DNA: TGCGCCAGCAGCCCCGGGACTAGCGGGAGATTAGAGACCCAGTACTTC
size: once; V: TRBV18; D: TRBD1; J: TRBJ1-2; CDR3: CASSTAQSTGDGYTF; DNA: TGTGCCAGCTCCACGGCCCAATCGACAGGGGATGGCTACACCTTC
size: NA; V: TRBV2; D: NA; J: TRBJ1-5; CDR3: CASRGRDHSNQPQHF; DNA: TGTGCCAGCAGGGGGAGGGACCATAGCAATCAGCCCCAGCATTTT
size: NA; V: TRBV25-1; D: TRBD2; J: TRBJ2-4; CDR3: CASSEWASGSDKNIQYF; DNA: TGTGCCAGCAGTGAATGGGCTAGCGGGAGTGACAAAAACATTCAGTACTTC
size: NA; V: TRBV6-5; D: TRBD1; J: TRBJ1-1; CDR3: CASSYTGGDDTEAFF; DNA: TGTGCCAGCAGTTACACAGGGGGCGACGACACTGAAGCTTTCTTT
size: NA; V: TRBV6-6; D: NA; J: TRBJ1-2; CDR3: CASSLGSGNYGYTF; DNA: TGTGCCAGCAGTTTAGGAAGCGGAAACTATGGCTACACCTTC
size: NA; V: TRBV7-9; D: NA; J: TRBJ2-7; CDR3: CASSLAGGVVEQYF; DNA: TGTGCCAGCAGCTTAGCTGGGGGAGTGGTTGAGCAGTACTTC
size: NA; V: TRBV7-2; D: NA; J: TRBJ2-1; CDR3: CASSPTPPRASYNEQFF; DNA: TGTGCCAGCAGCCCCACCCCCCCCAGGGCGTCATACAATGAGCAGTTCTTC
size: NA; V: TRBV6-5; D: NA; J: TRBJ1-2; CDR3: CASTSVGTYGYTF; DNA: TGTGCCAGCACCTCGGTAGGGACCTATGGCTACACCTTC
size: NA; V: TRBV29-1; D: TRBD1; J: TRBJ1-2; CDR3: CLGGGEGGYTF; DNA: TGCCTGGGAGGGGGCGAAGGAGGCTACACCTTC
size: NA; V: TRBV9; D: NA; J: TRBJ2-3; CDR3: CASSAGPGASQYF; DNA: TGTGCCAGCAGCGCGGGCCCAGGCGCTTCGCAGTATTTT
size: NA; V: TRBV7-9; D: NA; J: TRBJ1-4; CDR3: CASSPGGGGREKLFF; DNA: TGTGCCAGCAGCCCAGGTGGGGGGGGTCGTGAAAAACTGTTTTTT
size: NA; V: TRBV7-9; D: NA; J: TRBJ1-4; CDR3: CASSLNGPTNEKLFF; DNA: TGTGCCAGCAGCTTAAACGGTCCAACTAATGAAAAACTGTTTTTT
size: NA; V: TRBV28; D: NA; J: TRBJ1-5; CDR3: CASSPSGALNQPQHF; DNA: TGTGCCAGCAGCCCATCTGGGGCCCTCAATCAGCCCCAGCATTTT
size: NA; V: TRBV10-2; D: NA; J: TRBJ2-3; CDR3: CASSDSGSTDTQYF; DNA: TGCGCCAGCAGTGACTCGGGGAGCACAGATACGCAGTATTTT
size: NA; V: TRBV18; D: NA; J: TRBJ2-2; CDR3: CASSPDGRTTGELFF; DNA: TGTGCCAGCTCACCAGACGGGAGAACCACTGGGGAGCTGTTTTTT
size: NA; V: TRBV5-6; D: TRBD1; J: TRBJ1-2; CDR3: CASSAQDRGGYGYTF; DNA: TGTGCCAGCAGCGCCCAGGACAGGGGGGGCTATGGCTACACCTTC
size: NA; V: TRBV5-4; D: TRBD2; J: TRBJ2-7; CDR3: CASSLGASGGYEQYF; DNA: TGTGCCAGCAGCTTGGGGGCTAGCGGGGGCTACGAGCAGTACTTC
size: NA; V: TRBV4-1; D: TRBD2; J: TRBJ2-1; CDR3: CASSLSGTSAYNEQFF; DNA: TGCGCCAGCAGCCTGAGCGGGACTAGCGCATACAATGAGCAGTTCTTC
size: NA; V: TRBV7-9; D: TRBD1; J: TRBJ2-7; CDR3: CASSVAGQGNYEQYF; DNA: TGTGCCAGCAGCGTAGCCGGACAGGGAAACTACGAGCAGTACTTC
size: NA; V: TRBV2; D: NA; J: TRBJ2-4; CDR3: CASQVGGENIQYF; DNA: TGTGCCAGCCAAGTAGGGGGAGAAAACATTCAGTACTTC
size: NA; V: TRBV27; D: NA; J: TRBJ2-3; CDR3: CASSIRFVDTDTQYF; DNA: TGTGCCAGCAGCATTCGGTTCGTGGACACAGATACGCAGTATTTT
size: NA; V: TRBV15; D: TRBD2; J: TRBJ2-5; CDR3: CATSLGGAGEETQYF; DNA: TGTGCCACCAGCCTTGGGGGAGCGGGGGAAGAGACCCAGTACTTC
size: NA; V: TRBV28; D: NA; J: TRBJ1-4; CDR3: CASSYRVTNEKLFF; DNA: TGTGCCAGCAGTTACAGGGTTACTAATGAAAAACTGTTTTTT
size: once; V: TRBV19; D: TRBD1; J: TRBJ2-1; CDR3: CASSISDRGRGQFF; DNA: TGTGCCAGTAGTATATCGGACAGGGGAAGAGGGCAGTTCTTC
size: NA; V: TRBV7-2; D: NA; J: TRBJ1-1; CDR3: CASSLRPQGTEAFF; DNA: TGTGCCAGCAGCTTACGTCCCCAGGGCACTGAAGCTTTCTTT
size: NA; V: TRBV2; D: NA; J: TRBJ2-1; CDR3: CASREQGPNEQFF; DNA: TGTGCCAGCAGAGAACAGGGACCCAATGAGCAGTTCTTC
size: NA; V: TRBV2; D: NA; J: TRBJ2-5; CDR3: CASTGIQETQYF; DNA: TGTGCCAGCACAGGGATCCAAGAGACCCAGTACTTC
size: NA; V: TRBV6-5; D: NA; J: TRBJ1-6; CDR3: CASRVGNGSPLHF; DNA: TGTGCCAGCAGGGTAGGGAACGGCTCACCCCTCCACTTT
size: NA; V: TRBV6-6; D: TRBD1; J: TRBJ1-5; CDR3: CASSSAGTGGNQPQHF; DNA: TGTGCCAGCAGTTCGGCCGGGACAGGGGGCAATCAGCCCCAGCATTTT